This T cell receptor (beta chain) was identified in a study of T cells after somatic rescue of genetic block. This CDR3 has 13 residues. The V end lost 8 bases, the J end lost 3 bases, and 13 bases lay between the germline ends. Germline CDR1 is MNHEY and CDR2 is SVGAGI. Some clones are missing from TCRdb's copy, which holds only in-frame ones; the method was immunoSEQ multiplex PCR. The data contain about 67,000 clones, around 90% of them singletons. The gene calls are TRBV6-5 and TRBJ1-1, with D possibly being TRBD1 (5 bases). Source material: peripheral blood mononuclear cells (PBMCs). The TCR was taken from a man in his forties. The CDR3 nucleotides are TGTGCCAGCGGGTGGGGCGAGCACACTGAAGCTTTCTTT. Amino acids: CASGWGEHTEAFF.